A single sample is the source of the 10 T cell receptor beta chains below, sequenced in a study of glioma-infiltrating T cells. Using RNA template, CDR3s of TCR alpha and beta were amplified with iRepertoire arm-PCR. MiXCR, applied by TCRdb to the multiplex PCR reads, yields one record per CDR3 protein. This repertoire shows a few thousand distinct CDR3 sequences, 65% to 90% found once; its top ten account for 36%. Sequencing was done on a sample of glioma tissue, nonneoplastic brain tissue, or PBMCs (not recorded which). The receptor source for this set is a human donor with low-grade glioma or glioblastoma, undergoing nonglioma brain surgery, or in good health (not recorded which).

Turning to this clonotype: This beta chain appears as a stray read in a library generated for alpha chains; its size is not informative. The chain uses TRBV6-2 or TRBV6-3 and TRBJ2-5; a possible D gene is TRBD2 (6 bases). Trimming removed 4 bases at V and 5 bases at J, with 11 bases between. This CDR3 comprises 13 residues. Germline V gene lookup returns CDR1 MNHEY and CDR2 SVGEGT. The DNA for the CDR3 is TGTGCCAGCAGTTGGAGGGCCTGGGAGACCCAGTACTTC. This codes for CASSWRAWETQYF.

With respect to this clonotype: In a library made to pick up alpha chains, this beta chain is a stray read with a size that means little. The rearrangement uses TRBV24-1 and TRBJ2-1; tentative D call: TRBD2 (6 bases). Trimming took off 2 bases at V and 5 bases at J, with 9 bases between the two ends. This CDR3 contains 14 residues. Germline lookup yields CDR1 KGHDR and CDR2 SFDVKD. This CDR3 reads CATSDWLADNEQFF. The CDR3 DNA reads TGTGCCACCAGTGATTGGTTAGCGGACAATGAGCAGTTCTTC.

Concerning this clonotype: A library prepared for alpha chains yielded this beta chain as an off-target read; its size is of little meaning. V gene TRBV7-4 combines with J gene TRBJ2-4; D is possibly TRBD1 or TRBD2 (5 bases each). Trimming cost V 6 bases and J 7 bases, with 13 bases left between them. Germline V gene data show CDR1 as SGHVT and CDR2 as SQSDAQ. The CDR3 runs to 13 residues. CDR3 protein: CASRPRGLNIQYF. CDR3 nucleotides: TGTGCCAGCAGACCGAGGGGTCTCAACATTCAGTACTTC.

Worth noting for this clonotype: Found in a library prepared for alpha chains, this beta chain is an off-target read, and its abundance has little meaning. V usage is TRBV27 and J usage is TRBJ1-1; D remains unclear. Germline CDR1 and CDR2: MNHEY and SMNVEV (reference sequence). The CDR3 is made up of 12 amino acids. V was pared by 6 bases and J by 1 base, with 6 bases between. CDR3 coding DNA: TGTGCCAGCAGCCCAGAGAACACTGAAGCTTTCTTT. It translates to CASSPENTEAFF.

Comment on this clonotype: As an off-target read in a library built for alpha chains, this beta chain has a frequency of little significance. The chain carries TRBV28 and TRBJ1-2; D is undetermined. Trimming took off 3 bases at V and 0 bases at J, with 8 bases between the two ends. The CDR3 sequence is 14 residues long. Germline-derived CDR1 and CDR2 are MDHEN and SYDVKM. For the CDR3, the DNA is TGTGCCAGCAGTTTCCAGGCCGCTAACTATGGCTACACCTTC. Its translation is CASSFQAANYGYTF.

On this clonotype itself: In a library made to pick up alpha chains, this beta chain is a stray read with a size that means little. The chain carries TRBV20-1 and TRBJ2-7; 9 nucleotides line up with TRBD1. The trim removed 6 bases at V and 6 bases at J, leaving 6 bases unmatched. The CDR3 is 12 residues long. The germline CDR1 and CDR2 sequences are DFQATT and SNEGSKA (reference sequence). The CDR3 DNA is TGCAGTGCCGGGACAGGGTGGAGCGAGCAGTACTTC. Its translation: CSAGTGWSEQYF.

With respect to this clonotype: A junction boundary mismatches the germline segment, possibly from a read error. A library made for alpha chains picked up this beta chain off target, so its size means little. The gene calls are TRBV20-1 and TRBJ1-6; D gene unclear. The CDR3 has 17 amino acids. CDR1 is DFQATT and CDR2 is SNEGSKA in the germline V gene (reference sequence). The CDR3 loop is CSARGGEGISHNSPLHF. CDR3 DNA sequence: TGCAGCGCTAGAGGTGGTGAGGGAATCTCCCATAATTCACCCCTCCACTTT.

As to this clonotype: This beta chain lies outside the target of a library built for alpha chains; its clone size means little. V is TRBV6-1 and J is TRBJ2-1, with TRBD2 matching over 13 bases. Germline trimming cut 9 bases from V and 7 bases from J; bases unmatched to any gene: 9. The V gene's germline CDR1 is MNHNS and CDR2 SASEGT. This CDR3 is built from 15 residues. The CDR3 sequence: CASRPGLAGSNEQFF. The CDR3 DNA sequence: TGTGCCAGTAGACCGGGACTAGCGGGGAGTAATGAGCAGTTCTTC.

Remarks on this clonotype: A library prepared for alpha chains yielded this beta chain as an off-target read; its size is of little meaning. The V and J genes are TRBV6-1 and TRBJ2-3; D is unresolved. The CDR3 spans 16 residues. With 2 bases removed from V and 2 bases from J, the gap between germline ends came to 14 bases. CDR1 is MNHNS and CDR2 is SASEGT in the germline V gene. Here the CDR3 reads CASSEIGNAPTDTQYF. As DNA, the CDR3 is TGTGCCAGCAGTGAAATAGGGAATGCCCCCACAGATACGCAGTATTTT.

This clonotype was recorded once. This beta chain was picked up by a library intended for alpha chains and is off target, so its count carries little meaning. The V and J genes are TRBV19 and TRBJ2-5; D is unresolved. Trimming shortened V by 0 bases and J by 1 base, and 3 bases separated the two germline ends. CDR3 size: 13 residues. Germline V gene data show CDR1 as LNHDA and CDR2 as SQIVND (reference sequence). CDR3 DNA: TGTGCCAGTAGTATAGACTTCCAAGAGACCCAGTACTTC. This translates into CASSIDFQETQYF.